In its sample, the clone carrying this T cell receptor (beta chain) was seen a few times. Its antigen is undetermined. The data belong to a study of OX40 agonist ivuxolimab in advanced cancers. Study-level information: People who had prior anti-PD-1, anti-PD-L1 or anti-CTLA-4 therapy could take part, and about 40% had some. Partial responses were seen in three patients, one with hepatocellular carcinoma and two with cutaneous melanoma.

Sequencing was performed with immunoSEQ multiplex PCR; in TCRdb, only in-frame clones are kept and a portion is missing. Of about 150,000 clones detected, 90% to 95% appear once; the ten largest clones hold about 0.33%. General observations from the study: The antigen specificity of the peripheral T cells (those that were expanded) was not determined. The study found among the lowest clonal expansion in partial responders at 0.1-3.0 mg/kg.

The clonotype originates from an adult with an advanced solid tumor such as melanoma, head and neck, liver or kidney cancer. The material sequenced was CD4+ or CD8+ T cells sorted from blood, taken in a trial of the OX40 agonist ivuxolimab.

The CDR3 reads CASNKLGLGDTEAFF. The CDR3 region has the DNA TGTGCCAGCAATAAACTCGGGTTGGGGGACACTGAAGCTTTCTTT. V is TRBV6-5 and J is TRBJ1-1; a possible D gene is TRBD1 (5 bases). This CDR3 spans 15 amino acids. Trimming cost V 7 bases and J 3 bases, with 18 bases left between them. Germline assignment: CDR1 MNHEY and CDR2 SVGAGI.